Here is one TCR beta chain with its context. Other DNA sequences in this specimen translate into the identical CDR3. This specimen comes from a study of T cells in localized non-small cell lung cancer. Germline CDR1 reads SGHRS; CDR2 reads YFSETQ. V was clipped by 5 bases and J by 3 bases, with 14 bases between them. This CDR3 is 14 amino acids long. Produced via immunoSEQ multiplex PCR; TCRdb's table is partial and in-frame only. The sample has tens of thousands of clones, over 80% seen once. The material sequenced was peripheral blood, taken before any cancer treatment. The origin of this receptor is a female donor aged 60 or older with stage I lung adenocarcinoma. The V and J genes are TRBV5-1 and TRBJ1-1; D is unclear. CDR3 residues: CASRRVIGDTEAFF. The CDR3 DNA reads TGCGCCAGCAGGAGGGTCATTGGGGACACTGAAGCTTTCTTT.